This T cell receptor (beta chain) is from a study of blood T cell repertoires in COVID-19. At the level of the study: The analysed material was cDNA or gDNA that came from T cells, B-cell-depleted T cells, or PBMCs.

Sequencing was performed with immunoSEQ multiplex PCR; in TCRdb, only in-frame clones are kept and a portion is missing. Of around 170,000 clones detected, about three quarters appear once; the ten largest clones hold about 10%. The CDR3 totals 18 residues. V is TRBV21-1 and J is TRBJ1-1; TRBD1 reflects the table's D call only, with no check against the DNA. TRBV21-1 corresponds to a pseudogene. The TCR comes from a woman of 80 years or more with COVID-19, enrolled during active disease. Sample: peripheral blood. This chain's CDR3 is CASSKEETGGTMNTEAFF. Written as DNA, the CDR3 is TGTGCCAGCAGCAAAGAGGAGACAGGGGGTACCATGAACACTGAAGCTTTCTTT.